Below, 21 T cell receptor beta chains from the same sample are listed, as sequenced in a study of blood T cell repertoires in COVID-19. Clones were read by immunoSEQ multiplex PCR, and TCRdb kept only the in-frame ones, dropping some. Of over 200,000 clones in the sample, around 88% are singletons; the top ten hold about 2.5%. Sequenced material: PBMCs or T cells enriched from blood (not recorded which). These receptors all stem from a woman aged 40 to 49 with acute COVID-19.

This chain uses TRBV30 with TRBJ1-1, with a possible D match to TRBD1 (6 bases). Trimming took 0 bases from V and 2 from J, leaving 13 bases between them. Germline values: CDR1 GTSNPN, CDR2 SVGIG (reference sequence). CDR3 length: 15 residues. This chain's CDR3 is CAWSVPGGLNTEAFF. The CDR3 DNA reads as TGTGCCTGGAGTGTCCCCGGGGGGCTCAACACTGAAGCTTTCTTT.

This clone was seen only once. CDR3 region: CASSESGAKNTEAFF. The CDR3 DNA reads TGTGCCAGCAGTGAATCGGGAGCCAAGAACACTGAAGCTTTCTTT. The V gene is TRBV25-1, the J gene TRBJ1-1; D is ambiguous. The CDR3 extends over 15 amino acids. V was clipped by 1 base and J by 1 base, with 10 bases between them. From germline, CDR1 is MGHDK and CDR2 SYGVNS.

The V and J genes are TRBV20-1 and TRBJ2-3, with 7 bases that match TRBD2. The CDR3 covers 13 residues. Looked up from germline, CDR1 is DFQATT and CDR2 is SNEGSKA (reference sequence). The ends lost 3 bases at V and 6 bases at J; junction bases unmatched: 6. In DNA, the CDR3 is TGCAGTGCTAGTCGGGACTATGGGGATACGCAGTATTTT. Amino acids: CSASRDYGDTQYF.

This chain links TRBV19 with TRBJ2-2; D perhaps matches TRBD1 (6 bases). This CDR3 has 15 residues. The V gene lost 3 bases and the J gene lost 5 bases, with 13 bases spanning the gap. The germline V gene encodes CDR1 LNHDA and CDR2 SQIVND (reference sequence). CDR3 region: CASSIISGATGELFF. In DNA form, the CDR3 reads TGTGCCAGTAGTATCATCTCAGGGGCGACCGGGGAGCTGTTTTTT.

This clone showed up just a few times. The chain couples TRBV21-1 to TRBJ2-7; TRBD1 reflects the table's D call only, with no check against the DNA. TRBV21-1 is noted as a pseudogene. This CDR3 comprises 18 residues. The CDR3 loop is CASSKDWSGTGGSYEQYV. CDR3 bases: TGTGCCAGCAGCAAAGATTGGTCTGGGACAGGGGGATCCTACGAGCAGTACGTC.

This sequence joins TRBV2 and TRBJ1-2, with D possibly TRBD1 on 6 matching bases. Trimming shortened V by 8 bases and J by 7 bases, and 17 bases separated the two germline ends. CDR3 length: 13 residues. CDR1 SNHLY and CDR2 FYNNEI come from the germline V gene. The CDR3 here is CASDWAGEGGYTF. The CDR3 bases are TGTGCCAGCGATTGGGCAGGGGAGGGTGGCTACACCTTC.

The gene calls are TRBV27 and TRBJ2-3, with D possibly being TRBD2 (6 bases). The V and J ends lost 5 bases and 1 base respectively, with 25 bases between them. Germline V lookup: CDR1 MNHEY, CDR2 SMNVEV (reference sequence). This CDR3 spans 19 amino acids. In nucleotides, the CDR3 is TGTGCCAGCAGTCTGAGACCCATCCACGGGGGAAGGGGCACAGATACGCAGTATTTT. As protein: CASSLRPIHGGRGTDTQYF.

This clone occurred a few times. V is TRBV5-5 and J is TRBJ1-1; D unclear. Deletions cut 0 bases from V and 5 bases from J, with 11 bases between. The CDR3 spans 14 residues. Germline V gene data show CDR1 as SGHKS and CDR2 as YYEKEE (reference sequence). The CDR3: CASSLVRVSTEAFF. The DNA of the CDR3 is TGTGCCAGCAGCTTGGTTCGGGTATCTACTGAAGCTTTCTTT.

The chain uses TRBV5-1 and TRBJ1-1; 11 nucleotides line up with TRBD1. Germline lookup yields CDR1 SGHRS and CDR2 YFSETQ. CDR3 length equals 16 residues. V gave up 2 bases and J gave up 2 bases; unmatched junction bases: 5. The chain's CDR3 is CASSLSRTGGNTEAFF. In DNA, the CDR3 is TGCGCCAGCAGCTTAAGCCGGACAGGGGGCAACACTGAAGCTTTCTTT.

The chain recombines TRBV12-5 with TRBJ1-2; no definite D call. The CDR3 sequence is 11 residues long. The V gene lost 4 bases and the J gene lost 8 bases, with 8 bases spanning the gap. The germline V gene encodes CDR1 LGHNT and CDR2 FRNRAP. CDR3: CASGSSVGYTF. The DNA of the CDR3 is TGTGCTAGTGGTTCCTCGGTGGGCTACACCTTC. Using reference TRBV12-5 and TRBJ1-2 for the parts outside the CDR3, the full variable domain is DARVTQTPRHKVTEMGQEVTMRCQPILGHNTVFWYRQTMMQGLELLAYFRNRAPLDDSGMPKDRFSAEMPDATLATLKIQPSEPRDSAVYFCASGSSVGYTFGSGTRLTVV.

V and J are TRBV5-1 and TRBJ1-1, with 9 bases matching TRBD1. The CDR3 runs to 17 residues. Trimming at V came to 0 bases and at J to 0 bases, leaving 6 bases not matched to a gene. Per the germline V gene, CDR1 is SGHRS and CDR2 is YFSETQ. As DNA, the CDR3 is TGCGCCAGCAGCTTGGGGCCGGGACAGGGTTTGAACACTGAAGCTTTCTTT. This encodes CASSLGPGQGLNTEAFF.

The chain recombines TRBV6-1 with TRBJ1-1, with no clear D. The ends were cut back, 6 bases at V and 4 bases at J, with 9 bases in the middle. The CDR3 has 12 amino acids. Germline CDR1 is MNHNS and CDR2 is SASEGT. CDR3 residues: CASRESATEAFF. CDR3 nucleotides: TGTGCCAGCAGGGAGAGTGCCACTGAAGCTTTCTTT.

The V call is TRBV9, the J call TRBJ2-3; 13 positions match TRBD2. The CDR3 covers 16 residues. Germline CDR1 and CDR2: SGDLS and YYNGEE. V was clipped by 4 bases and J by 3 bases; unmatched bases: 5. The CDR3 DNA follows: TGTGCCAGCAGCCGCACTAGCGGGGGGGCAACAGATACGCAGTATTTT. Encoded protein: CASSRTSGGATDTQYF.

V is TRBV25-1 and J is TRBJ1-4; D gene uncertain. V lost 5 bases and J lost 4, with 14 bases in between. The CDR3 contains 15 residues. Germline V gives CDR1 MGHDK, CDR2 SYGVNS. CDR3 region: CASSPFRAGNEKLFF. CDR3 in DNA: TGTGCCAGCAGTCCCTTTAGGGCGGGTAATGAAAAACTGTTTTTT. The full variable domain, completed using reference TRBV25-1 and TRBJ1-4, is EADIYQTPRYLVIGTGKKITLECSQTMGHDKMYWYQQDPGMELHLIHYSYGVNSTEKGDLSSESTVSRIRTEHFPLTLESARPSHTSQYLCASSPFRAGNEKLFFGSGTQLSVL.

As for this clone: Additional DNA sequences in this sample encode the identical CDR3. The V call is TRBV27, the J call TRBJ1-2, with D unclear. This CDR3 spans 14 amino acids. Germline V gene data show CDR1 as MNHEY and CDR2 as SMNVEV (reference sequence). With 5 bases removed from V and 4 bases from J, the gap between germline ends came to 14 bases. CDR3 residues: CASSLSSGSYGYTF. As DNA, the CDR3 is TGTGCCAGCAGTCTTTCTTCCGGGAGCTATGGCTACACCTTC.

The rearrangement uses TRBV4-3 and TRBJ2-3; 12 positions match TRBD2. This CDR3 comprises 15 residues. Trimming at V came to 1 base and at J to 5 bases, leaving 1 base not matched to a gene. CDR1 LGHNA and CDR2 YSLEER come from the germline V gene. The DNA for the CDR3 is TGCGCCAGCAGCCAAGGGACTAGCGGGGTAGATACGCAGTATTTT. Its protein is CASSQGTSGVDTQYF.

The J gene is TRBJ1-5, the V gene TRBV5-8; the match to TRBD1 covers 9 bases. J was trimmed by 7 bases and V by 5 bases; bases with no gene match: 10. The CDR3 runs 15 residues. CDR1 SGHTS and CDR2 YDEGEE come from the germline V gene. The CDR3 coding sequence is TGTGCCAGCAGGGCGGTGGACAGGGGCGAGCAGCCCCAGCATTTT. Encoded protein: CASRAVDRGEQPQHF. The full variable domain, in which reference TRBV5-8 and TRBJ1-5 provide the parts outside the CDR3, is EAGVTQSPTHLIKTRGQQATLRCSPISGHTSVYWYQQALGLGLQFLLWYDEGEERNRGNFPPRFSGRQFPNYSSELNVNALELEDSALYLCASRAVDRGEQPQHFGDGTRLSIL.

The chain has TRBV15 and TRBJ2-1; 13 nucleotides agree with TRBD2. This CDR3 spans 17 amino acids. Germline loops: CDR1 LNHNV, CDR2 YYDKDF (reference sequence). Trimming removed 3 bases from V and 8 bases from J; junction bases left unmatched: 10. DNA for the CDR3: TGTGCCACCAGCAGCCTAACCAGGACTAGCGGGAGCCATGAGCAGTTCTTC. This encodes CATSSLTRTSGSHEQFF.

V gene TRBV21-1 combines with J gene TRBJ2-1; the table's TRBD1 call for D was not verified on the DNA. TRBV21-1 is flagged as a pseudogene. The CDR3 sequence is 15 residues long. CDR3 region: CASSKAQGRSNEQFF. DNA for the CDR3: TGTGCCAGCAGCAAAGCGCAGGGTAGGTCCAATGAGCAGTTCTTC.

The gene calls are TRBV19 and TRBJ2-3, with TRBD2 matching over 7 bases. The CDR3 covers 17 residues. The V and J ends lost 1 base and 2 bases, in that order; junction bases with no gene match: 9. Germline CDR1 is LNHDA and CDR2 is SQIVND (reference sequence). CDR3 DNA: TGTGCCAGTAGTATAGGCGGGAGCGCGATATTCACAGATACGCAGTATTTT. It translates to CASSIGGSAIFTDTQYF.

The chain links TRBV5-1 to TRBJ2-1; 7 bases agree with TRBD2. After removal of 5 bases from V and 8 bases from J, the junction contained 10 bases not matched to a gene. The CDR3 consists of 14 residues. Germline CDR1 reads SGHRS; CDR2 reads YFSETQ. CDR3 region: CASRRRESGDEQFF. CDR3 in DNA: TGCGCCAGCAGAAGGCGGGAGTCCGGCGATGAGCAGTTCTTC.